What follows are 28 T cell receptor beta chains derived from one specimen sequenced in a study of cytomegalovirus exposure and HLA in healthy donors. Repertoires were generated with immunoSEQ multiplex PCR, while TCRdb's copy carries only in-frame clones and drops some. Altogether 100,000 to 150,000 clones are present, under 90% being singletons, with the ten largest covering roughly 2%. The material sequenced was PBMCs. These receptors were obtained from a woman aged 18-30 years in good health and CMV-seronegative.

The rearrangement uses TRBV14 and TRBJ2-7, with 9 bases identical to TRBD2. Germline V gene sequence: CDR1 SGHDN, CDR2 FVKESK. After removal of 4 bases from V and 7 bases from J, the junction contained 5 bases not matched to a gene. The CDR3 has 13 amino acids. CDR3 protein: CASSRLTSGEQYF. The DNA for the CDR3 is TGTGCCAGCAGCCGGTTGACTAGCGGAGAGCAGTACTTC.

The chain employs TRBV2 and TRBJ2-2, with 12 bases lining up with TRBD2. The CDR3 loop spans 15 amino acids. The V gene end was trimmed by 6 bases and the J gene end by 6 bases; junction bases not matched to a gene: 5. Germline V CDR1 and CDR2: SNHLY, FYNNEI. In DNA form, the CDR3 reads TGTGCCAGCAGAGGACTAGCGGGAAAGGCCGGGGAGCTGTTTTTT. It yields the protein CASRGLAGKAGELFF.

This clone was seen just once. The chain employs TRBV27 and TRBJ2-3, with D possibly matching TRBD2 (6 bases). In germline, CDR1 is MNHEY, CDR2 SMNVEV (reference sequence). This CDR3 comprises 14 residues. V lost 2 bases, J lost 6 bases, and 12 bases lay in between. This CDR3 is CASSLMRGGDTQYF. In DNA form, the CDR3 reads TGTGCCAGCAGTTTAATGAGGGGAGGTGATACGCAGTATTTT.

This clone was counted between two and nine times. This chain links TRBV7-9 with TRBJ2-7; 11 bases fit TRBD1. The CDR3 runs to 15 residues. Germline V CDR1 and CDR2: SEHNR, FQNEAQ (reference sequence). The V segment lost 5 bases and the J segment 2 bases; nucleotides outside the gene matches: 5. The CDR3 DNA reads TGTGCCAGCAGCGCGGCGGGACAGGGGGCCTACGAGCAGTACTTC. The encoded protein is CASSAAGQGAYEQYF.

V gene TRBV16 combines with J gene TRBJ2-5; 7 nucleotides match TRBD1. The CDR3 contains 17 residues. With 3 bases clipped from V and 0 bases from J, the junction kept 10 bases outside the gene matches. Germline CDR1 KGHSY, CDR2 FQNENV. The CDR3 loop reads CASSQGDSPGHQETQYF. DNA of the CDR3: TGTGCCAGCAGCCAGGGGGACAGCCCGGGGCACCAAGAGACCCAGTACTTC.

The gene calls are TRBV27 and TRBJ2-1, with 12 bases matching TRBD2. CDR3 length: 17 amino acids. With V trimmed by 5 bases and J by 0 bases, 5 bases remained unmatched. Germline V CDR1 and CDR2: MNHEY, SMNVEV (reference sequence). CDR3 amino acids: CASSPGLAGSSYNEQFF. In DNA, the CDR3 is TGTGCCAGCAGTCCTGGACTAGCGGGAAGCTCCTACAATGAGCAGTTCTTC.

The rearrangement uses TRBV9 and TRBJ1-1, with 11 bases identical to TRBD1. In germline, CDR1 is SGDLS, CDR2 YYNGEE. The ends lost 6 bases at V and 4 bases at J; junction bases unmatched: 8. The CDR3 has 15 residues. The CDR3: CASIHGGTGGTEAFF. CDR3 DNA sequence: TGTGCCAGCATCCATGGGGGGACAGGGGGCACTGAAGCTTTCTTT. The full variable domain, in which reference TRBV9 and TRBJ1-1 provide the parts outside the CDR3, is DSGVTQTPKHLITATGQRVTLRCSPRSGDLSVYWYQQSLDQGLQFLIQYYNGEERAKGNILERFSAQQFPDLHSELNLSSLELGDSALYFCASIHGGTGGTEAFFGQGTRLTVV.

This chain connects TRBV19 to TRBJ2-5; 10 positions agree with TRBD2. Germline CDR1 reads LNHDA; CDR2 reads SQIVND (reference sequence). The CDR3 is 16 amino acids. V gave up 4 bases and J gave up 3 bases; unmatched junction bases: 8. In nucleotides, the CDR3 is TGTGCCAGTAGTAAACAACTAGCGGGGAGGGAAGAGACCCAGTACTTC. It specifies CASSKQLAGREETQYF.

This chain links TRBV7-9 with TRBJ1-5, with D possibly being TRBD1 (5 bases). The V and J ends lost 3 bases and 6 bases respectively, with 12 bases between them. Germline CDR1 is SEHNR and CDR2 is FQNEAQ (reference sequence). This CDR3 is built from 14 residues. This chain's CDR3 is CASSFEGTTQPQHF. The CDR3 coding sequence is TGTGCCAGCAGCTTTGAAGGGACTACTCAGCCCCAGCATTTT.

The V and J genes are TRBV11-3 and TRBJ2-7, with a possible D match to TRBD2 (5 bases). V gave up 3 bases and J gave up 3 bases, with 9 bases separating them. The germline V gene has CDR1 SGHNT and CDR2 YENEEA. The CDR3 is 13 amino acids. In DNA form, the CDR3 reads TGTGCCAGCAGCTTGGGTAGCGTCTACGAGCAGTACTTC. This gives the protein CASSLGSVYEQYF. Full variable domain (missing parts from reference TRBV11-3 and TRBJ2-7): EAGVVQSPRYKIIEKKQPVAFWCNPISGHNTLYWYLQNLGQGPELLIRYENEEAVDDSQLPKDRFSAERLKGVDSTLKIQPAELGDSAVYLCASSLGSVYEQYFGPGTRLTVT.

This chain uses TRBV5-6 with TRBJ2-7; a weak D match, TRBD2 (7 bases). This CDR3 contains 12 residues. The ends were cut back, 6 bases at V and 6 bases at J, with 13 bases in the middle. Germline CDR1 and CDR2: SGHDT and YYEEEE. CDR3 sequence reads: CASTRGPGEQYF. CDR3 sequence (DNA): TGTGCCAGCACGCGGGGGCCCGGCGAGCAGTACTTC.

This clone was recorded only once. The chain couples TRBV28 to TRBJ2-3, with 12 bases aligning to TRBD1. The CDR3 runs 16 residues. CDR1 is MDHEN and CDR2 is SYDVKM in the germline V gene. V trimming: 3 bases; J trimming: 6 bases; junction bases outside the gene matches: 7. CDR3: CASSLGTGGASDTQYF. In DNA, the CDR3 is TGTGCCAGCAGTTTGGGGACAGGGGGCGCATCGGATACGCAGTATTTT.

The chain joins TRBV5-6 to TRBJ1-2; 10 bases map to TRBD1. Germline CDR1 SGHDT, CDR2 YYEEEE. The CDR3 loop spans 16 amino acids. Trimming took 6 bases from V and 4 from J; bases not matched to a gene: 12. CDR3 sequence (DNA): TGTGCCAGCAATAGGGACAGGGGAGACCAAGGCTATGGCTACACCTTC. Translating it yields CASNRDRGDQGYGYTF. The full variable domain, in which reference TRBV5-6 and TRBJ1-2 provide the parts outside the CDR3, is DAGVTQSPTHLIKTRGQQVTLRCSPKSGHDTVSWYQQALGQGPQFIFQYYEEEERQRGNFPDRFSGHQFPNYSSELNVNALLLGDSALYLCASNRDRGDQGYGYTFGSGTRLTVV.

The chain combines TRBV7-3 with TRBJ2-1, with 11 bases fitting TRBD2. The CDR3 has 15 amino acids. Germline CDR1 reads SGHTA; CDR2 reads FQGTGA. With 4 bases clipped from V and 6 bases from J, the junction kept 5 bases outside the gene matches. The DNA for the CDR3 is TGTGCCAGCAGCTCCGATAGCGGGAGGGGCAATGAGCAGTTCTTC. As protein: CASSSDSGRGNEQFF.

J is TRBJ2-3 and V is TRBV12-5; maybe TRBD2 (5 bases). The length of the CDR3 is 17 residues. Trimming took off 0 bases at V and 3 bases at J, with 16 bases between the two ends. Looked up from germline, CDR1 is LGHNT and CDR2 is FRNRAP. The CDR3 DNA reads TGTGCTAGTGGTTTGGTACGGTTGGGCGGGCCTACAGATACGCAGTATTTT. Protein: CASGLVRLGGPTDTQYF.

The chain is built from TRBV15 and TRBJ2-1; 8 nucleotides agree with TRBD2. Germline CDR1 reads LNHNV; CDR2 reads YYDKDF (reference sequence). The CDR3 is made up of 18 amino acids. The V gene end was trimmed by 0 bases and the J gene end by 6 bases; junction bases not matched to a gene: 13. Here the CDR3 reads CATSRDKNGRAIINEQFF. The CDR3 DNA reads TGTGCCACCAGCAGAGATAAAAACGGGAGGGCCATTATCAATGAGCAGTTCTTC.

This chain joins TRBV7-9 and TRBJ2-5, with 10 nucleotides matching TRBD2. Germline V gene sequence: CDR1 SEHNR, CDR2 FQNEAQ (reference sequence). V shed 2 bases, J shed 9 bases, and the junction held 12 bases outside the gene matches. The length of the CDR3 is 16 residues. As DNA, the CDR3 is TGTGCCAGCAGCTTATGGGCTAGCGGGAGATATGGGGCCCAGTACTTC. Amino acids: CASSLWASGRYGAQYF.

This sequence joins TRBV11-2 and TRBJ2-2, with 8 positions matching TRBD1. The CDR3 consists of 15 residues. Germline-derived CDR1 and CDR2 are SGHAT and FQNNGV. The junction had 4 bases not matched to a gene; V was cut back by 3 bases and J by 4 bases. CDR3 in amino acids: CASSFSTGGTGELFF. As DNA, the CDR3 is TGTGCCAGCAGCTTTTCTACAGGGGGCACCGGGGAGCTGTTTTTT. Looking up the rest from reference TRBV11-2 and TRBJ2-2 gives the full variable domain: EAGVAQSPRYKIIEKRQSVAFWCNPISGHATLYWYQQILGQGPKLLIQFQNNGVVDDSQLPKDRFSAERLKGVDSTLKIQPAKLEDSAVYLCASSFSTGGTGELFFGEGSRLTVL.

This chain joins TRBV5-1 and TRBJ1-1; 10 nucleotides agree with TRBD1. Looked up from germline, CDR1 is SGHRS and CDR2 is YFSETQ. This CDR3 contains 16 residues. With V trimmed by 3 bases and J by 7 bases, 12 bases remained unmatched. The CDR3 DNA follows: TGCGCCAGCAGCTACGGGACAGGGGCCGCTGCTGGTGAAGCTTTCTTT. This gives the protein CASSYGTGAAAGEAFF.

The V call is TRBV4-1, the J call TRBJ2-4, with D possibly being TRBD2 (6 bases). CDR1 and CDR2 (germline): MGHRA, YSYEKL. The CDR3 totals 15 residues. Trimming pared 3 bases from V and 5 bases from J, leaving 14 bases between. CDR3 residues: CASSQVGTGQNIQYF. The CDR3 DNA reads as TGCGCCAGCAGCCAGGTCGGGACTGGCCAAAACATTCAGTACTTC.

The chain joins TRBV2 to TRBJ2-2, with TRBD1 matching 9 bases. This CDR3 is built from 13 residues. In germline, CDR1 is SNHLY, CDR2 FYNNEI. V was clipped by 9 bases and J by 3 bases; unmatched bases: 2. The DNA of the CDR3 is TGTGCCAGTAGACAGGGGGACACCGGGGAGCTGTTTTTT. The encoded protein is CASRQGDTGELFF.

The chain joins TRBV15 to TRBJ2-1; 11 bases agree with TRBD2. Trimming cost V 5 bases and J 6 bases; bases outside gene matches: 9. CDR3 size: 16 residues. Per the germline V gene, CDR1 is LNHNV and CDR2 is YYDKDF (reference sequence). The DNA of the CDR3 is TGTGCCACCAGCTTTCTTAGCGGGAGGGCCGGCAATGAGCAGTTCTTC. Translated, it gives CATSFLSGRAGNEQFF.

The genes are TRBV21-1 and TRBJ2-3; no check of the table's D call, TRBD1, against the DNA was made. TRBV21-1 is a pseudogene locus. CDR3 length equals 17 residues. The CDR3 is CAREDRGDRFETDTQYF. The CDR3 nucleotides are TGTGCCAGAGAGGACAGGGGGGATCGTTTCGAAACAGATACGCAGTATTTT.

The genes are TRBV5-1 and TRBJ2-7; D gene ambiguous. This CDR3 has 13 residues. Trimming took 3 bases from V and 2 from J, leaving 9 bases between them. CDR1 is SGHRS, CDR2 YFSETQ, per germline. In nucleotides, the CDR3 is TGCGCCAGCAGCTCCCAGGCTCCCTACGAGCAGTACTTC. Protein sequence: CASSSQAPYEQYF.

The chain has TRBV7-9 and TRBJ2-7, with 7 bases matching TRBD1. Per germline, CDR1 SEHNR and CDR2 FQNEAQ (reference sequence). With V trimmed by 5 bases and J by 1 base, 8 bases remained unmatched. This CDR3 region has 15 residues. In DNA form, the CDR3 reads TGTGCCAGCAGCGATAGGGACAGCCCGTCCTACGAGCAGTACTTC. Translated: CASSDRDSPSYEQYF.

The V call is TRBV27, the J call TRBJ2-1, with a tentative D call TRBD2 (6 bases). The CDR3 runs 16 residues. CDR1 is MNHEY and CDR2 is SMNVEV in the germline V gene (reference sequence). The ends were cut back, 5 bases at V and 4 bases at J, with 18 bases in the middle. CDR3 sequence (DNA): TGTGCCAGCAGTCCCTTCCTAGCGACCAGTTACAATGAGCAGTTCTTC. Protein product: CASSPFLATSYNEQFF.

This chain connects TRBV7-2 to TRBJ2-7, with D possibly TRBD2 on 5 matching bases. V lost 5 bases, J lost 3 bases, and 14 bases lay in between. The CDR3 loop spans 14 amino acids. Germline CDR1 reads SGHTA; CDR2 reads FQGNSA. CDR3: CASSPSYASYEQYF. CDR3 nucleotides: TGTGCCAGCAGCCCTAGCTATGCGAGCTACGAGCAGTACTTC.

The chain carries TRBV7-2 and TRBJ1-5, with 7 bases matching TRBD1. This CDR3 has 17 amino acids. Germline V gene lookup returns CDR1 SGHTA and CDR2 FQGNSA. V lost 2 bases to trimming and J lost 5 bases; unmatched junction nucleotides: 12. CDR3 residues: CASSLNGGTAGHQPQHF. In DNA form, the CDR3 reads TGTGCCAGCAGCTTAAACGGAGGGACAGCTGGCCATCAGCCCCAGCATTTT.